Shown below are 10 T cell receptor beta chains from a single sample sequenced in a study of blood T cell repertoires in COVID-19. Here immunoSEQ multiplex PCR was the method, and the copy in TCRdb shows in-frame clones only, minus some. The sample contains around 130,000 clones, roughly four fifths of which appear only once. Sequenced material: peripheral blood. The receptors derive from a human donor in a cohort sampled during active COVID-19.

This clone occurred once. The rearrangement uses TRBV19 and TRBJ2-7, with TRBD1 identical over 12 bases. This CDR3 comprises 14 residues. Germline V gives CDR1 LNHDA, CDR2 SQIVND (reference sequence). The trim removed 4 bases at V and 2 bases at J, leaving 0 bases unmatched. CDR3 sequence reads: CASSRDRGPYEQYF. DNA of the CDR3: TGTGCCAGTAGTAGGGACAGGGGGCCCTACGAGCAGTACTTC.

Points on this clone: Other nucleotide sequences from this sample produce the same CDR3. This chain joins TRBV5-1 and TRBJ1-4; 9 positions agree with TRBD1. Germline V lookup: CDR1 SGHRS, CDR2 YFSETQ. The CDR3 spans 14 residues. The V gene end was trimmed by 2 bases and the J gene end by 7 bases; junction bases not matched to a gene: 3. This CDR3 is CASSFGTGREKLFF. CDR3 in DNA: TGCGCCAGCAGCTTCGGGACAGGGCGTGAAAAACTGTTTTTT.

This clone was seen a few times. CDR3 coding DNA: TGTGCCAGCAGCGAGAGATGGACAGTCGACGAGCAGTACTTC. This translates into CASSERWTVDEQYF. The chain is built from TRBV9 and TRBJ2-7; weak D call: TRBD1 (6 bases). V dropped 3 bases and J dropped 5 bases, with 15 bases sitting between them. CDR3 length equals 14 residues. Germline V CDR1 and CDR2: SGDLS, YYNGEE.

This clone was detected only once. The chain carries TRBV19 and TRBJ2-7; the D gene is possibly TRBD2 (6 bases). Germline-derived CDR1 and CDR2 are LNHDA and SQIVND (reference sequence). V lost 6 bases and J 2 bases, leaving 11 bases between the germline ends. The CDR3 is 13 amino acids. The CDR3 here is CASRMTGAYEQYF. DNA for the CDR3: TGTGCCAGTAGGATGACGGGGGCCTACGAGCAGTACTTC.

CDR3 sequence: CASSELGANTEAFF. For the CDR3, the DNA is TGTGCCAGCAGTGAACTGGGGGCGAACACTGAAGCTTTCTTT. V is TRBV6-1 and J is TRBJ1-1; tentatively, D is TRBD1 (6 bases). CDR1 and CDR2 from the germline V gene are MNHNS and SASEGT. Trimming took 2 bases from V and 1 from J, leaving 8 bases between them. The CDR3 length is 14 residues.

This chain connects TRBV2 to TRBJ2-5, with TRBD2 matching over 13 bases. Unmatched junction bases numbered 3, after V lost 3 bases and J lost 2 bases. Germline values: CDR1 SNHLY, CDR2 FYNNEI. The CDR3 contains 16 residues. In DNA form, the CDR3 reads TGTGCCAGCAGTGATGGACTAGCGGGGGTGCAAGAGACCCAGTACTTC. This gives the protein CASSDGLAGVQETQYF.

The chain recombines TRBV6-5 with TRBJ2-1, with 7 bases fitting TRBD2. CDR1 and CDR2 from the germline V gene are MNHEY and SVGAGI. V lost 10 bases, J lost 9 bases, and 9 bases stayed unmatched. The CDR3 contains 12 residues. This CDR3 reads CATQGGVTEQFF. The CDR3 DNA is TGTGCCACTCAGGGAGGGGTCACTGAGCAGTTCTTC.

This clone has just a few counts. This chain joins TRBV15 and TRBJ1-1; D uncertain. CDR3 length equals 14 residues. Germline assignment: CDR1 LNHNV and CDR2 YYDKDF (reference sequence). The ends were cut back, 0 bases at V and 3 bases at J, with 8 bases in the middle. CDR3 protein: CATSREFGDTEAFF. DNA of the CDR3: TGTGCCACCAGCAGAGAGTTCGGTGACACTGAAGCTTTCTTT. Variable domain in full (rest from reference TRBV15 and TRBJ1-1): DAMVIQNPRYQVTQFGKPVTLSCSQTLNHNVMYWYQQKSSQAPKLLFHYYDKDFNNEADTPDNFQSRRPNTSFCFLDIRSPGLGDTAMYLCATSREFGDTEAFFGQGTRLTVV.

The chain couples TRBV11-2 to TRBJ2-7; 8 bases agree with TRBD2. V trimming: 4 bases; J trimming: 4 bases; junction bases outside the gene matches: 6. This CDR3 comprises 14 residues. CDR1 is SGHAT and CDR2 is FQNNGV in the germline V gene. CDR3 in DNA: TGTGCCAGCAGCTCCAGCGGGGGCAATTACGAGCAGTACTTC. It yields the protein CASSSSGGNYEQYF.

The V call is TRBV5-1, the J call TRBJ1-2; D is unclear. CDR1 and CDR2 (germline): SGHRS, YFSETQ. V dropped 1 base and J dropped 4 bases, with 11 bases sitting between them. The CDR3 totals 14 residues. CDR3 residues: CASSLTITSYGYTF. In DNA, the CDR3 is TGCGCCAGCAGCTTGACAATCACTAGCTATGGCTACACCTTC.